Each of the 5 T cell receptor beta chains below was sequenced from the same sample in a study of OX40 agonist ivuxolimab in advanced cancers. Here immunoSEQ multiplex PCR was the method, and the copy in TCRdb shows in-frame clones only, minus some. Here the sample spans about 40,000 clones, around 85% being singletons. The sample in question was CD4+ or CD8+ T cells sorted from blood, obtained in a trial of the OX40 agonist ivuxolimab. Every receptor here comes from an adult with an advanced solid tumor such as melanoma, head and neck, liver or kidney cancer.

The V call is TRBV6-5, the J call TRBJ2-5; D remains unclear. CDR3 length equals 12 residues. V lost 0 bases, J lost 4 bases, and 3 bases lay in between. The germline gives CDR1 MNHEY, CDR2 SVGAGI. Here the CDR3 reads CASSYSPETQYF. The CDR3 DNA reads TGTGCCAGCAGTTACTCCCCAGAGACCCAGTACTTC.

The chain couples TRBV6-6 to TRBJ2-1; perhaps TRBD1 as D (5 bases). Germline CDR1 and CDR2: MNHNY and SVGAGI (reference sequence). The length of the CDR3 is 13 residues. V was trimmed by 10 bases and J by 7 bases, leaving 17 bases between them. The CDR3 region is CATAPGAGNEQFF. CDR3 sequence (DNA): TGTGCCACCGCTCCTGGGGCCGGGAATGAGCAGTTCTTC.

The chain joins TRBV11-3 to TRBJ2-1; 7 bases align to TRBD1. V was pared by 5 bases and J by 0 bases, with 4 bases of the junction left unmatched. Germline CDR1 reads SGHNT; CDR2 reads YENEEA. The CDR3 is 15 amino acids. CDR3 sequence: CASSLDRASYNEQFF. The CDR3 DNA is TGTGCCAGCAGCCTCGACAGGGCCTCCTACAATGAGCAGTTCTTC.

The genes are TRBV15 and TRBJ2-7; TRBD1 might be the D (5 bases). The V and J ends lost 0 bases and 4 bases respectively, with 7 bases between them. The CDR3 consists of 13 residues. Germline V CDR1 and CDR2: LNHNV, YYDKDF (reference sequence). This CDR3 is CATSREDTYEQYV. The CDR3 coding sequence is TGTGCCACCAGCAGAGAGGACACGTACGAGCAGTACGTC.

J is TRBJ1-2 and V is TRBV25-1; D is unclear. V gave up 5 bases and J gave up 2 bases, with 12 bases separating them. The CDR3 spans 14 residues. Germline CDR1 is MGHDK and CDR2 is SYGVNS. The CDR3 spells CASSKGLSNYGYTF. CDR3 coding DNA: TGTGCCAGCAGTAAGGGTCTCTCCAACTATGGCTACACCTTC.